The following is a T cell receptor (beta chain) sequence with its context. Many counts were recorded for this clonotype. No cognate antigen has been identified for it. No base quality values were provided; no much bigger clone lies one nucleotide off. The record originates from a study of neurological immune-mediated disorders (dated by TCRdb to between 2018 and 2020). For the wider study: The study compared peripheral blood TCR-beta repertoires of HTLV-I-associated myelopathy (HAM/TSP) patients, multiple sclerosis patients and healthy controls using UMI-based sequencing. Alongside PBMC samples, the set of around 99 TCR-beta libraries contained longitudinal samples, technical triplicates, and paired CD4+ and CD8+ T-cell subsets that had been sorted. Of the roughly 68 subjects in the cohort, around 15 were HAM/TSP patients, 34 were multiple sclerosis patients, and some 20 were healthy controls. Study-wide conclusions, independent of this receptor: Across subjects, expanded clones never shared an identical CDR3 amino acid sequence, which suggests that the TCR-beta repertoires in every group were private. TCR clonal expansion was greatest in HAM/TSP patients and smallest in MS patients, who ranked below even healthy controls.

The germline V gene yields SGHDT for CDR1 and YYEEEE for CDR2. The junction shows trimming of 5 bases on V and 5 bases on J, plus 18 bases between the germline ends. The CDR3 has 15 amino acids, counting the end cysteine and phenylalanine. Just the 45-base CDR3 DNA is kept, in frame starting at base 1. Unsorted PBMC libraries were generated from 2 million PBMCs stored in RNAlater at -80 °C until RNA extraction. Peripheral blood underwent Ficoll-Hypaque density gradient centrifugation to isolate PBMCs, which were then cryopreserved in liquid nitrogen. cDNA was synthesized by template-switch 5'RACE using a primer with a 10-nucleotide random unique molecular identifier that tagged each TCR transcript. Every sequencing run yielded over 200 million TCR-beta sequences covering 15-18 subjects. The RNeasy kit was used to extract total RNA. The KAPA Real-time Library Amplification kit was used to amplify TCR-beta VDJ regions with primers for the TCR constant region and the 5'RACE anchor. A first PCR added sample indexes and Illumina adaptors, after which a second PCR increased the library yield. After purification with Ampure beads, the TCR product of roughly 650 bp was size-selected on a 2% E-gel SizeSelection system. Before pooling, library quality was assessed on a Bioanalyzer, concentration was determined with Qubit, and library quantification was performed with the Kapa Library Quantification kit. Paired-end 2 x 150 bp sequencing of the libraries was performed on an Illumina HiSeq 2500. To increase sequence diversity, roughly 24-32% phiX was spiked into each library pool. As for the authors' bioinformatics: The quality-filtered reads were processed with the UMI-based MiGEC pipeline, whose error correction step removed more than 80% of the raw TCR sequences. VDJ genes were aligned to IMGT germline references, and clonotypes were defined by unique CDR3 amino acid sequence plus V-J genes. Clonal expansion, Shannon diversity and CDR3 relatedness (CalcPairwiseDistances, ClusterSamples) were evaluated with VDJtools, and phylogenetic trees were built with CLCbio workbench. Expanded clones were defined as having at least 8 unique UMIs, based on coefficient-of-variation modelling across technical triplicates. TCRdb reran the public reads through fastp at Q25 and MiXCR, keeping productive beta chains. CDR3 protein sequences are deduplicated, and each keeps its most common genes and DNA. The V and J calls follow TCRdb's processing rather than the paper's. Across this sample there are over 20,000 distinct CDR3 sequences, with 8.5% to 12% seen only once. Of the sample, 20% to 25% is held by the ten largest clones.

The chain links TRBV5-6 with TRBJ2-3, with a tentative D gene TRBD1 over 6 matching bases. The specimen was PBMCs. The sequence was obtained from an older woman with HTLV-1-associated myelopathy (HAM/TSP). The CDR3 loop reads CASRRGQQEKDTQYF. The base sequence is TGTGCCAGCAGACGGGGACAACAGGAAAAAGATACGCAGTATTTT.